Listed below are T cell receptor beta chains from one sample, sequenced in a study of T cell repertoires in cytomegalovirus infection. Their target antigens are unknown. MiXCR was run by TCRdb on the reads, yielding one entry per CDR3 protein. Of around 43,000 distinct CDR3 sequences listed, roughly 22% are singletons. Sequencing was performed on PBMCs, sequenced either directly or after in vitro stimulation (not recorded which). Every receptor here comes from a human donor in good health (CMV status not recorded). Some clones in this sample may be carry-over from other donors' samples. Each CDR3 is given with its conserved first and last residue. D genes are given only for firm matches. Size values are once, few and many counts, or a class for expanded clones, and some rows have none.

DNA	CDR3	V	length	size	J	D
TGTGCCAGTAGTGTAACGGGACAGGGTTACGAGCAGTACTTC	CASSVTGQGYEQYF	TRBV19	14	few	TRBJ2-7	TRBD1
TGCGCCAGCAGCCAACAGGACAGGGGGGCTGAGCAGTTCTTC	CASSQQDRGAEQFF	TRBV4-1	14	-	TRBJ2-1	TRBD1
TGTGCCACCAGTGACGGGACTAGCGGGACCTACGAGCAGTACTTC	CATSDGTSGTYEQYF	TRBV24-1	15	-	TRBJ2-7	TRBD2
TGTGCCAGTGGGGCGGGAGTTGGGAATGAGCAGTTCTTC	CASGAGVGNEQFF	TRBV19	13	-	TRBJ2-1	TRBD2
TGCGCCAGCAGCCAAGGCGGGGGGCGTAGAGAGACCCAGTACTTC	CASSQGGGRRETQYF	TRBV4-1	15	few	TRBJ2-5	TRBD2
TGTGCCAGCAGCTTAAGTAGCCCCCGCACAGATACGCAGTATTTT	CASSLSSPRTDTQYF	TRBV7-2	15	many	TRBJ2-3	-
TGTGCCAGCAGCTTACTATCCAGTGAAGCTTTCTTT	CASSLLSSEAFF	TRBV11-2	12	few	TRBJ1-1	-
TGCGCCAGCAGCTTGGAAGACTTAGACACTGAAGCTTTCTTT	CASSLEDLDTEAFF	TRBV5-1	14	-	TRBJ1-1	-
TGTGCCAGCAGCTTAGGACCTTCTAGCGGGAGAAGTGAGCAGTTCTTC	CASSLGPSSGRSEQFF	TRBV7-6	16	medium-sized	TRBJ2-1	TRBD2
TGCGCCAGCAGCCAAGATCGCGGCAGCAACTACGAGCAGTACTTC	CASSQDRGSNYEQYF	TRBV4-3	15	few	TRBJ2-7	-
TGTGCCAGCAGCTCCCGGGACCCACTCAACGAGCAGTACTTC	CASSSRDPLNEQYF	TRBV7-2	14	many	TRBJ2-7	-
TGTGCCAGCAGCCAAAACGGAGTACTAGAGCAGTACTTC	CASSQNGVLEQYF	TRBV6-6	13	many	TRBJ2-7	-
TGTGCCAGCAGCTTTTCGTATGCCCGAGAGACCCAGTACTTC	CASSFSYARETQYF	TRBV28	14	many	TRBJ2-5	-
TGTGCCAGCAGCTTCAACAGGGGCAAAGAGACCCAGTACTTC	CASSFNRGKETQYF	TRBV11-2	14	few	TRBJ2-5	TRBD1
TGTGCCAGCAGCCTAAGACTAGTGAGGGAGACCCAGTACTTC	CASSLRLVRETQYF	TRBV7-2	14	-	TRBJ2-5	-
TGTGCCAGCAGCCACGGACTAGCCCAAAACACCGGGGAGCTGTTTTTT	CASSHGLAQNTGELFF	TRBV6-5	16	-	TRBJ2-2	TRBD2
TGCAGTGCTAAGGGGGTGGGATTTTCACCCCTCCACTTT	CSAKGVGFSPLHF	TRBV20-1	13	-	TRBJ1-6	-
TGTGCCATCAGTACGGACAGGAGAACAGATACGCAGTATTTT	CAISTDRRTDTQYF	TRBV10-3	14	many	TRBJ2-3	TRBD1
TGTGCCAGCAGCTTTAAACTAGCATTGAGCACAGATACGCAGTATTTT	CASSFKLALSTDTQYF	TRBV5-4	16	-	TRBJ2-3	-
TGTGCCAGCAGTGTGGAGGGGCTGGAGACCCAGTACTTC	CASSVEGLETQYF	TRBV2	13	-	TRBJ2-5	-
TGTGCCAGCAGCTTTCGGGAGGCTGCGAACACCGGGGAGCTGTTTTTT	CASSFREAANTGELFF	TRBV7-6	16	many	TRBJ2-2	TRBD2
TGTGCCAGCAGCTTAGCGGTATCTGGGGCCAACGTCCTGACTTTC	CASSLAVSGANVLTF	TRBV7-2	15	once	TRBJ2-6	-
TGTGCCAGCAGCTCCTCTCCCCTGATCACCGAGCAGTACTTC	CASSSSPLITEQYF	TRBV11-2	14	many	TRBJ2-7	-
TGTGCCAGCAGCCCCCCCCGGACAGGCTGGAATTCACCCCTCCACTTT	CASSPPRTGWNSPLHF	TRBV11-2	16	once	TRBJ1-6	TRBD1
TGTGCCAGCAGTTACACTTCGACTAGCTTCTACAATGAGCAGTTCTTC	CASSYTSTSFYNEQFF	TRBV6-6	16	-	TRBJ2-1	TRBD2
TGCGCCAGCAGCCTCGGGACTAGCGGCCCTGAGCAGTTCTTC	CASSLGTSGPEQFF	TRBV5-1	14	many	TRBJ2-1	TRBD2
TGCAGTGCTAGAGGGGGCGGATTCACTGAAGCTTTCTTT	CSARGGGFTEAFF	TRBV20-1	13	few	TRBJ1-1	-
TGCAGTGCTAGAAATCTCCAAGAGACCCAGTACTTC	CSARNLQETQYF	TRBV20-1	12	medium-sized	TRBJ2-5	-
TGTGCCAGCAGTTTCTTTGGGAGGCGAGAGACCCAGTACTTC	CASSFFGRRETQYF	TRBV28	14	-	TRBJ2-5	-
TGTGCCAGCAGCTTAGTAGGCATTTTAAACACAGATACGCAGTATTTT	CASSLVGILNTDTQYF	TRBV7-9	16	-	TRBJ2-3	-
TGTGCCAGCAGTTTATCCCCCGATCAGCCCCAGCATTTT	CASSLSPDQPQHF	TRBV28	13	-	TRBJ1-5	-
TGTGCCAGCAGCTTATTGTCAGGCTACGAGCAGTACTTC	CASSLLSGYEQYF	TRBV7-9	13	many	TRBJ2-7	-
TGTGCCAGCAGCCCGGGCTCCTACAATGAGCAGTTCTTC	CASSPGSYNEQFF	TRBV12-3/TRBV12-4	13	-	TRBJ2-1	-
TGTGCCAGCAGCCAAACCGAACGACGGAACTATGGCTACACCTTC	CASSQTERRNYGYTF	TRBV14	15	-	TRBJ1-2	-
TGTGCCAGCAGCCCCTTTCCCCCAGGTGCGAACACTGAAGCTTTCTTT	CASSPFPPGANTEAFF	TRBV5-4	16	-	TRBJ1-1	-
TGTGCCAGCAGGACACAGGGCCCCCAAAACACCATATATTTT	CASRTQGPQNTIYF	TRBV7-9	14	many	TRBJ1-3	-
TGTGCCAGCAGTCGGAACACTATGGGTTCACCCCTCCACTTT	CASSRNTMGSPLHF	TRBV6-5	14	medium-sized	TRBJ1-6	-
TGTGCCAGCAGCTCCGATGGGACAGACTACGAGCAGTACTTC	CASSSDGTDYEQYF	TRBV12-3/TRBV12-4	14	many	TRBJ2-7	TRBD1
TGTGCCAGCGCTGACCGCCCTAATGAAAAACTGTTTTTT	CASADRPNEKLFF	TRBV12-3/TRBV12-4	13	many	TRBJ1-4	-
TGTGCCAGCAGCCCACTGCGGGGGAGTAGAAATGAGCAGTTCTTC	CASSPLRGSRNEQFF	TRBV11-2	15	many	TRBJ2-1	TRBD2
TGTGCCATCAGGGACAGCACCCGCTATGGCTACACCTTC	CAIRDSTRYGYTF	TRBV10-3	13	many	TRBJ1-2	-
TGTGCCAGCAATCCGGGAGCCAACAATGAGCAGTTCTTC	CASNPGANNEQFF	TRBV28	13	-	TRBJ2-1	-
TGTGCCAGCAGCAACTACCAGCGGGGGTCCTACAATGAGCAGTTCTTC	CASSNYQRGSYNEQFF	TRBV27	16	-	TRBJ2-1	TRBD2
TGTGCCAGTAGTCCTTGGTCGGCAGACAGCACCGGGGAGCTGTTTTTT	CASSPWSADSTGELFF	TRBV19	16	many	TRBJ2-2	-